The 24 T cell receptor beta chains presented below share a single source sample, sequenced in a study of T cells in Graves' hyperthyroidism and ophthalmopathy (dated by TCRdb to the late 2010s). The library came from multiplex PCR. Sequencer: Illumina HiSeq 2000. The TCR beta CDR3 regions were amplified from the RNA transcripts. The first round of RT-PCR for the TCR CDR3 was performed with the HTBI primer set and the Qiagen OneStep RT-PCR kit. Starting from the raw public reads, TCRdb applied fastp trimming at Q25, assembled clones with MiXCR and retained in-frame beta chains. Here each entry gathers all rows of one CDR3 protein and keeps the most common genes and DNA. The sample table shows about 350,000 distinct CDR3 sequences, and around 15% are seen once. Together, the top ten hold approximately 35% of the sample. Sequencing was carried out using blood. The origin of the receptors is a woman aged 40 to 50 with Graves' ophthalmopathy.

This clonotype came up many times. The V call is TRBV6-5, the J call TRBJ2-3; TRBD2 is a possible D gene (5 bases). With 2 bases removed from V and 2 bases from J, the gap between germline ends came to 8 bases. The CDR3 loop spans 14 amino acids. Germline values: CDR1 MNHEY, CDR2 SVGAGI. The CDR3 region is CASSYTRLTDTQYF. DNA of the CDR3: TGTGCCAGCAGTTACACTAGGCTCACAGATACGCAGTATTTT.

This clonotype was seen a few times. The chain couples TRBV7-8 to TRBJ1-6, with TRBD1 identical over 7 bases. CDR3 size: 18 residues. V lost 5 bases to trimming and J lost 0 bases; unmatched junction nucleotides: 10. The germline CDR1 and CDR2 sequences are SGHVS and FQNEAQ. CDR3 in amino acids: CASSILTGASSYNSPLHF. The DNA for the CDR3 is TGTGCCAGCAGCATCCTAACAGGGGCGAGCTCCTATAATTCACCCCTCCACTTT.

The chain employs TRBV30 and TRBJ1-2; the D is unclear. The CDR3 is 16 residues long. Trimming cost V 3 bases and J 0 bases, with 17 bases left between them. From germline, CDR1 is GTSNPN and CDR2 SVGIG (reference sequence). The CDR3: CAWRVTEGEPNYGYTF. In nucleotides, the CDR3 is TGTGCCTGGAGAGTTACTGAGGGCGAACCTAACTATGGCTACACCTTC. Combining the CDR3 with reference TRBV30 and TRBJ1-2 gives the whole variable domain SQTIHQWPATLVQPVGSPLSLECTVEGTSNPNLYWYRQAAGRGLQLLFYSVGIGQISSEVPQNLSASRPQDRQFILSSKKLLLSDSGFYLCAWRVTEGEPNYGYTFGSGTRLTVV.

This clonotype was seen ten or more times. V is TRBV20-1 and J is TRBJ2-1, with D possibly TRBD2 on 6 matching bases. Trimming took off 6 bases at V and 4 bases at J, with 19 bases between the two ends. The CDR3 has 15 amino acids. Germline assignment: CDR1 DFQATT and CDR2 SNEGSKA (reference sequence). Here the CDR3 DNA reads TGCAGTGCCCCGACGGGACTCCGGGAGTACAATGAGCAGTTCTTC. Protein product: CSAPTGLREYNEQFF.

The chain has TRBV6-2 or TRBV6-3 and TRBJ2-1; 8 bases agree with TRBD2. Germline lookup yields CDR1 MNHEY and CDR2 SVGEGT. The CDR3 runs 14 residues. The V gene end was trimmed by 3 bases and the J gene end by 7 bases; junction bases not matched to a gene: 5. The DNA for the CDR3 is TGTGCCAGCAGTTATAAGCGGGGGAGGAATGAGCAGTTCTTC. Encoded protein: CASSYKRGRNEQFF.

Only a few counts were recorded for this clonotype. The gene calls are TRBV28 and TRBJ2-1; 10 nucleotides align to TRBD1. This CDR3 comprises 17 residues. The V gene end was trimmed by 3 bases and the J gene end by 5 bases; junction bases not matched to a gene: 10. Looked up from germline, CDR1 is MDHEN and CDR2 is SYDVKM. The CDR3 loop reads CASSFFFGTGAHNEQFF. The CDR3 bases are TGTGCCAGCAGTTTCTTTTTCGGGACAGGGGCTCACAATGAGCAGTTCTTC.

This clonotype came up a few times. Sequence at one end of the junction differs from germline and may be a read error. J is TRBJ2-1 and V is TRBV7-2; 15 nucleotides match TRBD2. The germline V gene encodes CDR1 SGHTA and CDR2 FQGNSA. The CDR3 has 17 amino acids. As DNA, the CDR3 is TGTGCCAGCAGGGGACTAGCGGGGGGACCCCCCTACAATGAGCAGCTCTTC. This encodes CASRGLAGGPPYNEQLF.

This clonotype was counted between two and nine times. The chain is built from TRBV28 and TRBJ2-7, with 7 bases identical to TRBD1. V trimming: 8 bases; J trimming: 5 bases; junction bases outside the gene matches: 21. In germline, CDR1 is MDHEN, CDR2 SYDVKM. This CDR3 spans 17 amino acids. CDR3 residues: CASGLAQFALTGDEQYF. The CDR3 DNA is TGTGCCAGCGGACTGGCGCAGTTCGCCCTTACAGGGGACGAGCAGTACTTC.

This chain links TRBV20-1 with TRBJ2-7; TRBD2 agrees at 9 bases. CDR1 DFQATT and CDR2 SNEGSKA come from the germline V gene (reference sequence). This CDR3 has 15 residues. Unmatched junction bases numbered 9, after V lost 6 bases and J lost 0 bases. For the CDR3, the DNA is TGCAGTGCCCCCGCACTAGCGGGTGCCTCCTACGAGCAGTACTTC. Translation: CSAPALAGASYEQYF.

The J gene is TRBJ2-1, the V gene TRBV12-3 or TRBV12-4, with 8 bases identical to TRBD2. Unmatched junction bases numbered 12, after V lost 3 bases and J lost 5 bases. The CDR3 has 17 residues. The CDR3 nucleotides read TGTGCCAGCAGTTTTGGGCCCAGCGGGAGAATCCACAATGAGCAGTTCTTC. Its protein product is CASSFGPSGRIHNEQFF.

This clonotype was observed many times. This chain connects TRBV3-1 to TRBJ2-1; D possibly uses TRBD1 or TRBD2 (5 bases each). The V and J ends lost 2 bases and 5 bases respectively, with 16 bases between them. CDR1 LGHDT and CDR2 YNNKEL come from the germline V gene (reference sequence). This CDR3 has 16 amino acids. DNA of the CDR3: TGTGCCAGCAGCCAAACACCCGGGACCACCAACAATGAGCAGTTCTTC. Protein product: CASSQTPGTTNNEQFF.

This clonotype appeared a few times. The J gene is TRBJ1-1, the V gene TRBV7-9; 8 nucleotides line up with TRBD1. The germline V gene has CDR1 SEHNR and CDR2 FQNEAQ (reference sequence). There are 14 residues in the CDR3. The ends lost 0 bases at V and 8 bases at J; junction bases unmatched: 5. This chain's CDR3 is CASSLAQGASEAFF. CDR3 sequence (DNA): TGTGCCAGCAGCTTAGCTCAGGGGGCCTCCGAAGCTTTCTTT.

The sample holds a few counts of this clonotype. The chain carries TRBV20-1 and TRBJ2-5; perhaps TRBD1 as D (7 bases). V was shortened by 5 bases and J by 1 base, with 20 bases between the two germline ends. From germline, CDR1 is DFQATT and CDR2 SNEGSKA (reference sequence). The CDR3 consists of 16 residues. The CDR3 nucleotides are TGCAGTGCTGGAGGGGGCGGGCAAATCGTCCAAGAGACCCAGTACTTC. It is translated as CSAGGGGQIVQETQYF.

This clonotype has just a few counts. The V call is TRBV7-8, the J call TRBJ2-1; 8 bases match TRBD2. Looked up from germline, CDR1 is SGHVS and CDR2 is FQNEAQ. Trimming at V came to 0 bases and at J to 3 bases, leaving 10 bases not matched to a gene. The CDR3 totals 18 residues. The CDR3, as DNA: TGTGCCAGCAGCTTAGCCCCCGGGGCTAGCGGGTACTACAATGAGCAGTTCTTC. Translating it yields CASSLAPGASGYYNEQFF.

The sample holds many counts of this clonotype. The chain couples TRBV12-3 or TRBV12-4 to TRBJ2-2; the D is unclear. CDR3 length equals 13 residues. The germline V and J ends were trimmed by 3 bases and 6 bases, with 8 bases remaining between them. CDR3 sequence reads: CASSFSAAGELFF. The CDR3 DNA reads as TGTGCCAGCAGTTTTAGTGCTGCCGGGGAGCTGTTTTTT.

CDR3 amino acids: CASSFFRNEQFF. CDR3 sequence (DNA): TGTGCCAGCAGCTTTTTTCGAAATGAGCAGTTCTTC. The chain links TRBV7-9 to TRBJ2-1; unclear D gene. Germline loops: CDR1 SEHNR, CDR2 FQNEAQ (reference sequence). Trimming left V 3 bases short and J 7 bases short, with 7 bases between. CDR3 length equals 12 residues.

This clonotype was detected only a few times. The chain has TRBV10-1 and TRBJ2-3, with 8 bases that match TRBD2. Trimming took 5 bases from V and 5 from J; bases not matched to a gene: 9. Per germline, CDR1 WNHNN and CDR2 SYGVQD (reference sequence). The CDR3 extends over 15 amino acids. The CDR3 spells CASSTQAGAVDTQYF. For the CDR3, the DNA is TGCGCCAGCAGTACTCAAGCGGGAGCTGTAGATACGCAGTATTTT.

This chain connects TRBV5-1 to TRBJ1-1, with a possible D match to TRBD1 (6 bases). Trimming stripped 4 bases from V and 5 bases from J, with 21 bases between. Germline CDR1 SGHRS, CDR2 YFSETQ. The CDR3 covers 16 residues. CDR3 in DNA: TGCGCCAGCAGCGAACCAGGGGCCGGATCGGCAACTGAAGCTTTCTTT. This gives the protein CASSEPGAGSATEAFF. Filled out from reference TRBV5-1 and TRBJ1-1, the complete variable domain reads KAGVTQTPRYLIKTRGQQVTLSCSPISGHRSVSWYQQTPGQGLQFLFEYFSETQRNKGNFPGRFSGRQFSNSRSEMNVSTLELGDSALYLCASSEPGAGSATEAFFGQGTRLTVV.

This clonotype has a count of ten or more. The V gene is TRBV20-1, the J gene TRBJ2-1, with 7 bases that match TRBD2. This CDR3 is built from 15 residues. The germline V gene has CDR1 DFQATT and CDR2 SNEGSKA (reference sequence). The V and J ends lost 1 base and 2 bases, in that order; junction bases with no gene match: 5. The CDR3 sequence: CSARAQGGAYNEQFF. CDR3 nucleotide sequence: TGCAGTGCTAGAGCCCAGGGAGGGGCCTACAATGAGCAGTTCTTC.

This clonotype showed up just a few times. This chain links TRBV4-2 with TRBJ2-1; TRBD1 matches 8 bases. With 7 bases clipped from V and 4 bases from J, the junction kept 12 bases outside the gene matches. Per the germline V gene, CDR1 is LGHNA and CDR2 is YNFKEQ. This CDR3 spans 16 amino acids. CDR3 in DNA: TGTGCCAGCACCCCGACAGGGGTGGTCGATTACAATGAGCAGTTCTTC. This codes for CASTPTGVVDYNEQFF.

CDR3 sequence reads: CASIYVNWATNRYEQYF. The DNA for the CDR3 is TGTGCCAGCATATATGTAAATTGGGCGACTAACCGCTACGAGCAGTACTTC. The chain carries TRBV6-1 and TRBJ2-7; the D gene is possibly TRBD2 (5 bases). In germline, CDR1 is MNHNS, CDR2 SASEGT. This CDR3 comprises 17 residues. Trimming took 7 bases from V and 3 from J, leaving 25 bases between them.

At least ten counts were recorded for this clonotype. The DNA for the CDR3 is TGTGCCAGCAGTCCCCACGGCGGGGGGAGCCCGCTCTCTGGAAACACCATATATTTT. Translated, it gives CASSPHGGGSPLSGNTIYF. V and J are TRBV28 and TRBJ1-3; TRBD1 is a possible D gene (5 bases). This CDR3 is built from 19 residues. V lost 5 bases, J lost 0 bases, and 23 bases lay in between. Germline V gene lookup returns CDR1 MDHEN and CDR2 SYDVKM.

The genes are TRBV16 and TRBJ2-1; tentatively, D is TRBD1 (6 bases). V was clipped by 5 bases and J by 4 bases, with 9 bases between them. CDR3 length: 13 residues. CDR1 is KGHSY, CDR2 FQNENV, per germline. CDR3 coding DNA: TGTGCCAGCAGCGAGACAGGTTACAATGAGCAGTTCTTC. Its translation: CASSETGYNEQFF.

This clonotype appeared a few times. This sequence joins TRBV25-1 and TRBJ1-4, with TRBD1 matching over 11 bases. V lost 2 bases and J lost 3; bases outside the gene matches: 14. The germline CDR1 and CDR2 sequences are MGHDK and SYGVNS. This CDR3 comprises 20 residues. The CDR3: CASSEGRRTGGRGANEKLFF. The CDR3 DNA is TGTGCCAGCAGTGAAGGCCGACGGACAGGGGGCCGTGGAGCTAATGAAAAACTGTTTTTT.